This T cell receptor beta chain comes out of a study of CD8+CD57+ T cells in acquired aplastic anemia. Study-level information: Sorted CD4+ and CD8+ cells yielded around 3.2 ug of DNA on average.

Study-wide points: No significant difference in CD8+ Simpson's diversity was found between patients and controls.

Profiles of TCR beta VDJ and CDR3 were generated from a genomic DNA template. TCRdb re-derived calls from the reads in MiXCR, one entry per CDR3 protein. The sample includes approximately 220,000 distinct CDR3 sequences, about 44% of them seen just once. Trimming took off 3 bases at V and 1 base at J, with 30 bases between the two ends. CDR3 length: 20 amino acids. CDR1 is SQVTM and CDR2 is ANQGSEA in the germline V gene. This clonotype has a count of ten or more. Its target is not known. Patients selected for sequencing had displayed CD8+CD57+ cell expansion by flow cytometry. The sequenced sample consisted of sorted CD4+, CD8+, or CD8+CD57+ T cells (not recorded which) from PBMCs. The source is a human donor with aplastic anemia. The chain uses TRBV29-1 and TRBJ2-5; D is perhaps TRBD2 (5 bases). This chain's CDR3 is CSVDGVLWLTASLSQETQYF. The DNA for the CDR3 is TGCAGCGTTGACGGGGTCCTTTGGCTCACAGCCTCGCTTTCCCAAGAGACCCAGTACTTC.